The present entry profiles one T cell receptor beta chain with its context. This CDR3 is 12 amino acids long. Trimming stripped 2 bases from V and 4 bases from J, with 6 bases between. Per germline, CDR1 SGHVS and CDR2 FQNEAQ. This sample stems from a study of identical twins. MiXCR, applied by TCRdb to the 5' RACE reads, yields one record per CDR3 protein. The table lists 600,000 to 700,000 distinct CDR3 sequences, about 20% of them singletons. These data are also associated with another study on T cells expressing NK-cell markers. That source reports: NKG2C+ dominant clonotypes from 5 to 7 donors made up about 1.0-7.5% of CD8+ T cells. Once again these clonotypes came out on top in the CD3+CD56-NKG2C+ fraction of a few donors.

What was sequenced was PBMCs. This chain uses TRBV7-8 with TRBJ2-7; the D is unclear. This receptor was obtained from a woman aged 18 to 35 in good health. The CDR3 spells CASSLLVYEQYF. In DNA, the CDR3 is TGTGCCAGCAGCTTACTAGTTTACGAGCAGTACTTC.